This T cell receptor beta chain was captured by sequencing in a study of shared clonotypes between healthy human individuals. It was CD45RO-negative cells, positively selected for CCR7, that made up naive CD8 cells, with terminally differentiated effector memory CD45RA+ cells excluded. Researchers ran the assay at a deep level. Here immunoSEQ multiplex PCR was the method, and the copy in TCRdb shows in-frame clones only, minus some. The data show fewer than 1 million clones, approximately 97% seen once. Per germline, CDR1 SEHNR and CDR2 FQNEAQ (reference sequence). Trimming left V 1 base short and J 3 bases short, with 12 bases between. The CDR3 runs 15 residues.

This TCR was recovered from a man younger than 45 in good health. This chain connects TRBV7-9 to TRBJ1-1; a possible D gene is TRBD1 (6 bases). Sequencing was carried out using naive CD8+ T cells sorted from blood. As DNA, the CDR3 is TGTGCCAGCAGCTTAGTTCAGGGGACCCACACTGAAGCTTTCTTT. Protein sequence: CASSLVQGTHTEAFF. Looking up the rest from reference TRBV7-9 and TRBJ1-1 gives the full variable domain: DTGVSQNPRHKITKRGQNVTFRCDPISEHNRLYWYRQTLGQGPEFLTYFQNEAQLEKSRLLSDRFSAERPKGSFSTLEIQRTEQGDSAMYLCASSLVQGTHTEAFFGQGTRLTVV.